The clone carrying this T cell receptor (beta chain) has at least ten counts. Its matching antigen is unknown. The sample originates from a study of T cells in Graves' hyperthyroidism and ophthalmopathy. The TCR beta CDR3 regions underwent amplification using RNA transcripts as the source. TCR CDR3 regions were first amplified by RT-PCR with HTBI primers. TCRdb ran MiXCR on the multiplex PCR reads and lists one entry per CDR3 protein. This table holds 300,000 to 450,000 distinct CDR3 sequences, approximately 14% found once. Study-level points and caveats: Blood also contained most expanded thyroid clonotypes above 0.001.

Uncontrolled infections, other autoimmune diseases, pregnancy or lactation led to exclusion of patients. This TCR was sampled from a woman aged 55-70 years with Graves' hyperthyroidism. Specimen: blood.

CDR3 nucleotides: TGTGCCACCAGCAAGGAGGGGCGAGGATATGGCTACACCTTC. This sequence encodes CATSKEGRGYGYTF. The chain links TRBV15 to TRBJ1-2; a possible D gene is TRBD1 (5 bases). Germline loops: CDR1 LNHNV, CDR2 YYDKDF (reference sequence). The CDR3 is made up of 14 amino acids. Trimming removed 4 bases at V and 5 bases at J, with 14 bases between. Drawing the rest from reference TRBV15 and TRBJ1-2, the complete variable domain is DAMVIQNPRYQVTQFGKPVTLSCSQTLNHNVMYWYQQKSSQAPKLLFHYYDKDFNNEADTPDNFQSRRPNTSFCFLDIRSPGLGDTAMYLCATSKEGRGYGYTFGSGTRLTVV.